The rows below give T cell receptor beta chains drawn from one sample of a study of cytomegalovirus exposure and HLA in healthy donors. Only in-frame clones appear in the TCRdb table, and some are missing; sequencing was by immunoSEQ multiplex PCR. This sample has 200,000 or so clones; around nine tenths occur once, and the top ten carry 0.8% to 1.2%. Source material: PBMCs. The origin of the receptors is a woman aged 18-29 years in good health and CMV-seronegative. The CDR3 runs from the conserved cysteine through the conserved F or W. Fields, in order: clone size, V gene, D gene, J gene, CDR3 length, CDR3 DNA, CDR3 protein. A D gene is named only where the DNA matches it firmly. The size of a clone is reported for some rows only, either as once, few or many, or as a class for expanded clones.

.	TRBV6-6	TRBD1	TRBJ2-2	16	TGTGCCAGCAGTTACATCGGACAGGGAAACACCGGGGAGCTGTTTTTT	CASSYIGQGNTGELFF
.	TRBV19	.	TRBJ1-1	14	TGTGCCAGTAGTAAGGGAGAGGGGAACACTGAAGCTTTCTTT	CASSKGEGNTEAFF
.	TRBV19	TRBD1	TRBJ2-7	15	TGTGCCAGTAGTATGAGGTTGGACAGGGAATTCGAGCAGTACTTC	CASSMRLDREFEQYF
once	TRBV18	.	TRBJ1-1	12	TGTGCCAGCTCACCCAGGCCCGATGAAGCTTTCTTT	CASSPRPDEAFF
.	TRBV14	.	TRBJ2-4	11	TGTGCCAGCAGCCAAGATCTCATTCAGTACTTC	CASSQDLIQYF
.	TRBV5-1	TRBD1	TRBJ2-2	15	TGCGCCAGCAGCTTGGGGACAGGGTTGACCGGGGAGCTGTTTTTT	CASSLGTGLTGELFF
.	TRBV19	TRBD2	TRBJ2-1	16	TGTGCCAGTAGTATTCACGGGACTAGCGGTAACAATGAGCAGTTCTTC	CASSIHGTSGNNEQFF
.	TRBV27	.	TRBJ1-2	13	TGTGCCAGCAGTTTATCTTCCACTTATGGCTACACCTTC	CASSLSSTYGYTF
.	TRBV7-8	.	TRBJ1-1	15	TGTGCCAGCAGCTTAGGGGGGAACAGGGACCGGCAAGCTTTCTTT	CASSLGGNRDRQAFF
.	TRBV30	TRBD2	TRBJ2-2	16	TGTGCCTGGAGTGTACGGGCTAGCGGTAAAACCGGGGAGCTGTTTTTT	CAWSVRASGKTGELFF
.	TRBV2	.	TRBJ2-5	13	TGTGCCACCCTCTCCGGGAGAGGAGAGACCCAGTACTTC	CATLSGRGETQYF
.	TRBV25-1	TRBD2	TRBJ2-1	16	TGTGCCAGCAGTGGACCCGGGACTAGGAACTTAAATGAGCAGTTCTTC	CASSGPGTRNLNEQFF
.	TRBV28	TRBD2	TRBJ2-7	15	TGTGCCAGCAGTTTATACCCGGGAGGGCCTTACGAGCAGTACTTC	CASSLYPGGPYEQYF
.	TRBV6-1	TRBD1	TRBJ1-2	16	TGTGCCAGCAGTGACACCACAGGGGCCTGGAGCTATGGCTACACCTTC	CASSDTTGAWSYGYTF
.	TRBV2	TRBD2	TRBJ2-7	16	TGTGCCAGCAGGGACCTTAGCGGGAGTTTTTCGGGAGAGCAGTACTTC	CASRDLSGSFSGEQYF
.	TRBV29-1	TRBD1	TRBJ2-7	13	TGCAGCGCTGCCGGGACAGGTTCCTACGAGCAGTACTTC	CSAAGTGSYEQYF
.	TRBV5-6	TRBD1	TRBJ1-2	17	TGTGCCAGCAGCGAAATGAAGTCGGGACAGTCTAACTATGGCTACACCTTC	CASSEMKSGQSNYGYTF
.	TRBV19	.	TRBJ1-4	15	TGTGCCAGTAGTATGACATCGTTAACTAATGAAAAACTGTTTTTT	CASSMTSLTNEKLFF
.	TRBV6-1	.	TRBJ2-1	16	TGTGCCAGCAGTGCCTACATAGGGGTTTACTACAATGAGCAGTTCTTC	CASSAYIGVYYNEQFF
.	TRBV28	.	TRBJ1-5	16	TGTGCCAGCAGTCCAGGGGTCAGTTATAGCAATCAGCCCCAGCATTTT	CASSPGVSYSNQPQHF
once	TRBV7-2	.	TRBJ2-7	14	TGTGCCAGCAGCCGTGGCAGTACCCCCTACGAGCAGTACTTC	CASSRGSTPYEQYF
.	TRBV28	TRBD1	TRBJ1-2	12	TGTGCCAGCAGTCTAACAGGGGAAGGCTACACCTTC	CASSLTGEGYTF
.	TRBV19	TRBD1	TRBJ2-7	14	TGTGCCAGTAGTCCGGGACAGACCCAATACGAGCAGTACTTC	CASSPGQTQYEQYF
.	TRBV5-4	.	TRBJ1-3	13	TGTGCCAGCAGCATAGAAATCGGAAACACCATATATTTT	CASSIEIGNTIYF
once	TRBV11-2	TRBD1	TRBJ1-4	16	TGTGCCAGCAGCTTGGAACAGGGGGCGTTCGATGAAAAACTGTTTTTT	CASSLEQGAFDEKLFF
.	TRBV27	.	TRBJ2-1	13	TGTGCCAGCAGTTTAGTTGAGTACAATGAGCAGTTCTTC	CASSLVEYNEQFF
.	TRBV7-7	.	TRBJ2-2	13	TGTGCTAGCAGCTTACTTCGACAGGATAGCTTGTTTTTT	CASSLLRQDSLFF
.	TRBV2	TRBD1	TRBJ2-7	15	TGTGCCAGCAGTCACACAGGGGGAAGCTCCTACGAGCAGTACTTC	CASSHTGGSSYEQYF
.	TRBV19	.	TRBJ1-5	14	TGTGCCAGTAGTCTAGAGCCCCGGGATCAGCCCCAGCATTTT	CASSLEPRDQPQHF
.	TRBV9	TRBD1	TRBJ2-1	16	TGTGCCAGCAGCGTTAGGACAGGGGGTTATGGCAATGAGCAGTTCTTC	CASSVRTGGYGNEQFF
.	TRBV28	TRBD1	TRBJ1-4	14	TGTGCCAGCAGTCCCGGGACAGGTAGAGAAAAACTGTTTTTT	CASSPGTGREKLFF
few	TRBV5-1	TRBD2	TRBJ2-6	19	TGCGCCAGCAGCCAACGGACTAGCGAGGCGATCTCTGGGGCCAACGTCCTGACTTTC	CASSQRTSEAISGANVLTF